This T cell receptor beta chain is drawn from a study of blood T cell repertoires in COVID-19. The overall study: COVID-19 samples from acute and convalescent phases originated in the United States, Italy and Spain.

Assay: immunoSEQ multiplex PCR; the TCRdb copy retains only in-frame clones and omits some. The sample contains over 250,000 clones, 65% to 85% of which appear only once. From germline, CDR1 is MNHNS and CDR2 SASEGT. The CDR3 has 15 amino acids. V was clipped by 0 bases and J by 5 bases, with 11 bases between them. The chain uses TRBV6-1 and TRBJ2-1; D unclear. This receptor was obtained from a human donor with COVID-19, enrolled during active disease. The donor label of this sample is uncertain. Sequencing input: peripheral blood. As DNA, the CDR3 is TGTGCCAGCAGTGAAGCGCCCGGTGGGCACAATGAGCAGTTCTTC. Protein product: CASSEAPGGHNEQFF.